One T cell receptor (beta chain) is described in this entry. Its antigen remains unknown. The data were obtained in a study of T cell responses to AZD1222 COVID-19 vaccine. Overall study findings and caveats: The CD4 TCRs associated with vaccination extended across spike and predominated at 160-218 and 743-854. Targets within unmutated variant regions were reportedly found for nearly half of spike-specific TCRs. At baseline, just a handful of AZD1222 recipients tested seropositive. Two doses of AZD1222 preceded a rise in Spike-specific TCR breadth and depth.

The germline CDR1 and CDR2 sequences are SGDLS and YYNGEE. Trimming removed 3 bases from V and 7 bases from J, with 21 bases in between. This CDR3 has 16 amino acids. Measured with immunoSEQ multiplex PCR; TCRdb has only the in-frame clones, and not every one. This table has about 92,000 clones, about 90% appearing once. The material was peripheral blood, obtained on day 0 of AZD1222 vaccination. The receptor was derived from an adult in good health. J is TRBJ2-3 and V is TRBV9; possible D gene TRBD2, 6 bases. In nucleotides, the CDR3 is TGTGCCAGCAGCGGAGGCGGGACCGTCTCATTGAATACGCAGTATTTT. This translates into CASSGGGTVSLNTQYF.